A single TCR beta chain is shown here with its context. TCRdb analysed the 5' RACE reads with MiXCR anew, one entry per CDR3 protein. The sample contains 250,000 to 400,000 distinct CDR3 sequences, approximately 4.5% of which appear only once. The V segment lost 1 base and the J segment 9 bases; nucleotides outside the gene matches: 9. The CDR3 length is 15 residues. Germline V gives CDR1 MGHDK, CDR2 SYGVNS. This sample was included in a study of T cells after yellow fever vaccination. Sequenced here: PBMCs, sampled 15 days after the yellow fever booster vaccination. This receptor was obtained from a man between 18 and 35 years old who received the YFV17D yellow fever vaccine. The genes are TRBV25-1 and TRBJ1-5; 7 nucleotides line up with TRBD1. The CDR3 nucleotides are TGTGCCAGCAGTGAATTAGGGGCACAGGGGTTGCCCCAGCATTTT. It yields the protein CASSELGAQGLPQHF.